This T cell receptor beta chain derives from a study of cytomegalovirus exposure and HLA in healthy donors. Germline V lookup: CDR1 MNHNS, CDR2 SASEGT. The CDR3 totals 13 residues. Trimming removed 11 bases from V and 4 bases from J; junction bases left unmatched: 11. Primers included in the PCR were 60 Vbeta and 13 Jbeta primers. Sequencing used immunoSEQ multiplex PCR; TCRdb keeps in-frame clones, though not all of them. The sample holds 130,000 or so clones, approximately 78% seen once. The clonotype comes from a middle-aged woman in good health and CMV-seronegative. V gene TRBV6-1 combines with J gene TRBJ2-7, with 7 bases identical to TRBD2. Sequencing used PBMCs. In DNA form, the CDR3 reads TGTGCCGCCCTGGGGGAGGGCCGGTACGAGCAGTACTTC. It encodes CAALGEGRYEQYF.